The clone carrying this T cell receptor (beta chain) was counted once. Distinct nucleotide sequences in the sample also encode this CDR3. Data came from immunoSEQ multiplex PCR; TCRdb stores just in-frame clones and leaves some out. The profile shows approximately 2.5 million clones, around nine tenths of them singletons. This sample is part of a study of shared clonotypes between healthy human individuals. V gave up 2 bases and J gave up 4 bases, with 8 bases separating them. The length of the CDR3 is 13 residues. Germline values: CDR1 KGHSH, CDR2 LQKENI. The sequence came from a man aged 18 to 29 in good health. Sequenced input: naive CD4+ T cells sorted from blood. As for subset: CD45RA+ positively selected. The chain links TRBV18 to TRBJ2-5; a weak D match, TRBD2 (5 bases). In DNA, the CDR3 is TGTGCCAGCTCACCAAATGAGGGAGAGACCCAGTACTTC. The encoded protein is CASSPNEGETQYF.